At least ten counts were recorded for the clone carrying this T cell receptor (beta chain). The data were taken from a study of T-cell memory formation after mild COVID-19. TCRdb reprocessed the 5' RACE reads with MiXCR, giving one entry per CDR3 protein. The sample contains 300,000 to 350,000 distinct CDR3 sequences, around 13% of which appear only once. The V gene's germline CDR1 is LGHNA and CDR2 YNFKEQ. CDR3 length: 17 amino acids. The V and J ends lost 1 base and 2 bases, in that order; junction bases with no gene match: 9. The sequenced sample was PBMCs or a T cell subset sorted from them (not recorded which). The sequence was obtained from a man aged 18 to 30 who had mild COVID-19 (a few samples of this study predate the infection). Cell type and time point are not known. The chain links TRBV4-2 to TRBJ2-7, with 9 bases that match TRBD1. In DNA, the CDR3 is TGTGCCAGCAGCCAAGGTGGGGGACAGGGAATCACCTACGAGCAGTACTTC. Translated, it gives CASSQGGGQGITYEQYF.